This TCR beta chain appears in the sequencing data of a study of neurological immune-mediated disorders. Regarding time point: longitudinal time-point 2. TCRdb re-called the 5' RACE reads with MiXCR, one entry per CDR3 protein. The sample has tens of thousands of distinct CDR3 sequences; approximately 13% are singletons. This clonotype was detected ten times or more. Its antigen is still unknown. Whole-study findings and limits: Expanded clones shared no identical CDR3 amino acid sequences across subjects, which suggested private TCR-beta repertoires in all groups. The level of TCR clonal expansion was highest in patients with HTLV-1-associated myelopathy and lowest in multiple sclerosis, where it fell below the level seen in healthy controls.

The V and J ends lost 2 bases and 4 bases respectively, with 18 bases between them. The CDR3 has 17 amino acids. From germline, CDR1 is MNHEY and CDR2 SVGAGI. The clonotype was recovered from a woman aged 40 to 50 in good health. V gene TRBV6-5 combines with J gene TRBJ2-1; tentative D call: TRBD1 (6 bases). Source material: PBMCs. CDR3 loop: CASSYTSGPRGYNEQFF. CDR3 nucleotide sequence: TGTGCCAGCAGTTACACCTCAGGTCCCAGGGGATACAATGAGCAGTTCTTC.